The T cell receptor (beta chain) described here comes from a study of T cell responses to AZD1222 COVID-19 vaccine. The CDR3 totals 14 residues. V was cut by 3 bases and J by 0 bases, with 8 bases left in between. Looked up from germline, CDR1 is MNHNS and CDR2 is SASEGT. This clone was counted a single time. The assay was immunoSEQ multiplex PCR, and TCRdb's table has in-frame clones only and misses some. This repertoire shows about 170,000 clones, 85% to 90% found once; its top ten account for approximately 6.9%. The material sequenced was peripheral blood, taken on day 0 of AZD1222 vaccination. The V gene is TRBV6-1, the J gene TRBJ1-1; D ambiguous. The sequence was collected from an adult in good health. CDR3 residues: CASSDLGMNTEAFF. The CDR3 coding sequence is TGTGCCAGCAGTGATCTGGGTATGAACACTGAAGCTTTCTTT.